The rows below give T cell receptor beta chains drawn from one sample of a study of vaccination and CD4 T cells after COVID-19. These receptors are not linked to any known antigen. TCRdb recomputed calls from the PCR reads with MiXCR, one row per CDR3 protein. The table shows roughly 13,000 distinct CDR3 sequences, with approximately 57% occurring only once. The material sequenced was CD4+ T cells from blood, cultured in vitro. The source is a human donor who had recovered from COVID-19. Each CDR3 is given with its conserved first and last residue. D genes are given only for firm matches. Part of the rows lack a size; the others show once, few, many or a class for expanded clones.

d_gene,len,v_gene,abundance,j_gene,CDR3aa,CDR3nt
TRBD1,13,TRBV7-9,-,TRBJ1-1,CASSLTGDTEAFF,TGTGCCAGCAGCTTGACAGGGGACACTGAAGCTTTCTTT
-,13,TRBV7-2,-,TRBJ1-2,CASSLGTDYGYTF,TGTGCCAGCAGCTTAGGGACCGACTATGGCTACACCTTC
-,12,TRBV11-1,-,TRBJ2-7,CASSLALGEQYF,TGTGCCAGCAGCTTAGCCCTGGGTGAGCAGTACTTC
-,14,TRBV30,-,TRBJ2-5,CAWGSPRSLETQYF,TGTGCCTGGGGTAGCCCTCGATCTCTCGAGACCCAGTACTTC
-,13,TRBV7-2,-,TRBJ1-5,CASSLVRNQPQHF,TGTGCCAGCAGCTTAGTCCGCAATCAGCCCCAGCATTTT
TRBD2,14,TRBV20-1,-,TRBJ2-5,CSARPTSGSETQYF,TGCAGTGCTAGACCCACTAGCGGGAGCGAGACCCAGTACTTC
-,12,TRBV7-9,-,TRBJ2-3,CASSSFTDTQYF,TGTGCCAGCAGCTCCTTTACAGATACGCAGTATTTT
TRBD2,15,TRBV6-4,few,TRBJ2-3,CASSDGAGGTDTQYF,TGTGCCAGCAGTGACGGGGCGGGAGGCACAGATACGCAGTATTTT
-,11,TRBV30,-,TRBJ2-5,CAWSLRETQYF,TGTGCCTGGAGTTTGAGGGAGACCCAGTACTTC
-,13,TRBV6-1,-,TRBJ2-3,CASSETTTDTQYF,TGTGCCAGCAGTGAGACGACCACAGATACGCAGTATTTT
TRBD2,16,TRBV28,-,TRBJ2-2,CASSLLAGGRPGELFF,TGTGCCAGCAGTTTATTAGCGGGAGGGCGTCCCGGGGAGCTGTTTTTT
-,16,TRBV21-1,-,TRBJ1-1,CASTTDPTGEHTEAFF,TGTGCCAGCACCACCGACCCGACAGGGGAACACACTGAAGCTTTCTTT
TRBD1,14,TRBV27,-,TRBJ1-5,CASSTDRGSQPQHF,TGTGCCAGCTCCACTGACAGGGGATCTCAGCCCCAGCATTTT
-,14,TRBV29-1,-,TRBJ2-5,CSVTKVGLGETQYF,TGCAGCGTGACTAAAGTGGGACTCGGAGAGACCCAGTACTTC
-,13,TRBV20-1,-,TRBJ2-7,CSAAGASRYEQYF,TGCAGTGCCGCGGGGGCTAGTAGGTACGAGCAGTACTTC
-,14,TRBV20-1,-,TRBJ1-5,CSASPRVGNQPQHF,TGCAGTGCTAGTCCGAGGGTTGGCAATCAGCCCCAGCATTTT
-,14,TRBV7-3,-,TRBJ2-5,CASSLEMGQETQYF,TGTGCCAGCAGCTTAGAGATGGGTCAAGAGACCCAGTACTTC
TRBD1,15,TRBV28,-,TRBJ2-1,CASRTGTGLYNEQFF,TGTGCCAGCAGAACCGGGACAGGCTTATACAATGAGCAGTTCTTC
-,16,TRBV6-5,few,TRBJ2-5,CASSLLGDRGGETQYF,TGTGCCAGCAGTTTACTCGGAGACAGAGGGGGAGAGACCCAGTACTTC
-,11,TRBV24-1,-,TRBJ2-7,CATSDGAEQYF,TGTGCCACCAGTGACGGGGCCGAGCAGTACTTC
-,12,TRBV7-2,once,TRBJ2-3,CASSSPGDTQYF,TGTGCCAGCAGCTCCCCCGGAGATACGCAGTATTTT
-,14,TRBV20-1,-,TRBJ2-5,CSATVGWYQETQYF,TGCAGTGCTACGGTTGGGTGGTACCAAGAGACCCAGTACTTC
-,14,TRBV6-1,few,TRBJ2-1,CASNQGLRHNEQFF,TGTGCCAGCAACCAGGGACTCCGACACAATGAGCAGTTCTTC
-,14,TRBV21-1,-,TRBJ2-7,CATTNDLGYYEQYF,TGTGCCACAACGAACGATTTGGGGTACTACGAGCAGTACTTC
-,15,TRBV7-2,-,TRBJ2-5,CASSLAWGAWETQYF,TGTGCCAGCAGCTTAGCGTGGGGGGCTTGGGAGACCCAGTACTTC
-,11,TRBV7-9,-,TRBJ2-5,CASSTSETQYF,TGTGCCAGCAGTACGTCAGAGACCCAGTACTTC